This is a list of T cell receptor beta chains from one sample in a study of T cell repertoires in cytomegalovirus infection. From the reads, TCRdb called clonotypes with MiXCR, one entry per CDR3 protein. The table shows some 300,000 distinct CDR3 sequences, with roughly 9.3% occurring only once. The specimen sequenced was PBMCs. All receptors come from a human donor in good health (CMV status not recorded). Some clones in this sample may be carry-over from other donors' samples. The CDR3 runs from the conserved cysteine through the conserved F or W. A D gene is named only where the DNA matches it firmly. Part of the rows lack a size; the others show once, few, many or a class for expanded clones.

J: TRBJ2-1
V: TRBV6-4
D: NA
size: many
DNA: TGTGCCAGCCGGAGCGCTCCGCGTTCCTACAATGAGCAGTTCTTC
CDR3: CASRSAPRSYNEQFF

J: TRBJ2-1
V: TRBV14
D: TRBD2
size: few
DNA: TGTGCCAGCAGCCAATACGGGGGGAAGTTCAATGAGCAGTTCTTC
CDR3: CASSQYGGKFNEQFF

J: TRBJ2-5
V: TRBV6-5
D: TRBD2
size: many
DNA: TGTGCCAGCAGTTATCGGGGGGGGGGGCAAGAGACCCAGTACTTC
CDR3: CASSYRGGGQETQYF

J: TRBJ2-3
V: TRBV7-2
D: TRBD2
size: many
DNA: TGTGCCAGCAGCCCCGGGGGGTTCTCAGATACGCAGTATTTT
CDR3: CASSPGGFSDTQYF

J: TRBJ2-3
V: TRBV12-3/TRBV12-4
D: NA
size: few
DNA: TGTGCCAGCAGTTTTGGGACGGAAGAAGGCACAGATACGCAGTATTTT
CDR3: CASSFGTEEGTDTQYF

J: TRBJ2-6
V: TRBV5-1
D: NA
size: many
DNA: TGCGCCAGCAGCAAATACTCTGGGGCCAACGTCCTGACTTTC
CDR3: CASSKYSGANVLTF

J: TRBJ2-1
V: TRBV24-1
D: NA
size: many
DNA: TGTGCCACCAGTTTAACGTCTGGGGAGCAGTTCTTC
CDR3: CATSLTSGEQFF

J: TRBJ1-4
V: TRBV7-6
D: NA
size: many
DNA: TGTGCCAGCAGCGCCCGCTCCGGGGGGAAACTGTTTTTT
CDR3: CASSARSGGKLFF

J: TRBJ1-5
V: TRBV20-1
D: TRBD1
size: many
DNA: TGCAGTGCTAGGGACGGACAGGGCGTTTTGTTGCAGCCCCAGCATTTT
CDR3: CSARDGQGVLLQPQHF

J: TRBJ1-1
V: TRBV4-1
D: NA
size: many
DNA: TGCGCCAGCAGCCGCGGACCTCGGGTTAGCACTGAAGCTTTCTTT
CDR3: CASSRGPRVSTEAFF

J: TRBJ1-1
V: TRBV7-9
D: NA
size: NA
DNA: TGTGCCAGCAGCCCCGGGGAGGTTGTGAACACTGAAGCTTTCTTT
CDR3: CASSPGEVVNTEAFF

J: TRBJ2-2
V: TRBV6-6
D: TRBD1
size: NA
DNA: TGTGCCAGCAGTTTGGGACAGGGGAACGGGGAGCTGTTTTTT
CDR3: CASSLGQGNGELFF

J: TRBJ2-3
V: TRBV10-3
D: TRBD2
size: many
DNA: TGTGCCATCAGACAGACTAGCGGGGGCCCAGATACGCAGTATTTT
CDR3: CAIRQTSGGPDTQYF

J: TRBJ2-3
V: TRBV18
D: NA
size: many
DNA: TGTGCCAGCTCACCATACTTGGGGAAGGGCACAGATACGCAGTATTTT
CDR3: CASSPYLGKGTDTQYF

J: TRBJ1-1
V: TRBV7-9
D: NA
size: NA
DNA: TGTGCCAGCAGCATACCAGGGAGGACTGAAGCTTTCTTT
CDR3: CASSIPGRTEAFF

J: TRBJ1-3
V: TRBV14
D: NA
size: many
DNA: TGTGCCAGCAGCCTAACGGGGGGCTCTGGAAACACCATATATTTT
CDR3: CASSLTGGSGNTIYF

J: TRBJ2-5
V: TRBV5-1
D: TRBD2
size: NA
DNA: TGCGCCAGCAGCTTGGCCCTAGCGGGGGGGCACCAGTACTTC
CDR3: CASSLALAGGHQYF

J: TRBJ2-7
V: TRBV6-1
D: NA
size: many
DNA: TGTGCCAGCAGACGATCCGGCGTTACCTACGAGCAGTACTTC
CDR3: CASRRSGVTYEQYF

J: TRBJ1-2
V: TRBV7-3
D: TRBD1
size: many
DNA: TGTGCCAGCAGCTTAGGTGACAGGGAAAACTATGGCTACACCTTC
CDR3: CASSLGDRENYGYTF

J: TRBJ2-7
V: TRBV3-1
D: NA
size: NA
DNA: TGTGCCAGCAGAGGGACCTACGAGCAGTACTTC
CDR3: CASRGTYEQYF

J: TRBJ2-7
V: TRBV14
D: NA
size: NA
DNA: TGTGCCAGCAGCCTAGGCTTCAGATACGAGCAGTACTTC
CDR3: CASSLGFRYEQYF

J: TRBJ2-5
V: TRBV29-1
D: TRBD1
size: many
DNA: TGCAGCGCACTCCGGGACAGACACCAAGAGACCCAGTACTTC
CDR3: CSALRDRHQETQYF

J: TRBJ2-2
V: TRBV7-6
D: NA
size: many
DNA: TGTGCCAGCGGGCTCAGGGGCTTGAACACCGGGGAGCTGTTTTTT
CDR3: CASGLRGLNTGELFF

J: TRBJ2-1
V: TRBV28
D: TRBD2
size: many
DNA: TGTGCCAGCAGTGGGACTAGCGGGAGTTTCATATACAATGAGCAGTTCTTC
CDR3: CASSGTSGSFIYNEQFF

J: TRBJ2-1
V: TRBV20-1
D: NA
size: few
DNA: TGCAGTGCTCTAAAGGGGCTCAGGGACAATGAGCAGTTCTTC
CDR3: CSALKGLRDNEQFF

J: TRBJ2-4
V: TRBV28
D: NA
size: many
DNA: TGTGCCAGCAGTTCCTCGGGATTCCCCGTTTCGAGCATTCAGTACTTC
CDR3: CASSSSGFPVSSIQYF

J: TRBJ1-2
V: TRBV29-1
D: TRBD1
size: NA
DNA: TGCAGCGTTGACGTACAGACAGGGGGCTATGGCTACACCTTC
CDR3: CSVDVQTGGYGYTF

J: TRBJ1-5
V: TRBV2
D: NA
size: NA
DNA: TGTGCCAGCAGAGCCCCTCAAGGACAGCCCCAGCATTTT
CDR3: CASRAPQGQPQHF

J: TRBJ2-3
V: TRBV28
D: NA
size: many
DNA: TGTGCCAGCAGTATCTCACTGATCCCGGGAGTGGAGGCAGATACGCAGTATTTT
CDR3: CASSISLIPGVEADTQYF

J: TRBJ1-4
V: TRBV25-1
D: NA
size: many
DNA: TGTGCCAGCAGTGCCCAGGCCGCAACTAATGAAAAACTGTTTTTT
CDR3: CASSAQAATNEKLFF

J: TRBJ2-1
V: TRBV5-1
D: NA
size: many
DNA: TGCGCCAGCAGCTTGGCCAACGTGGTCTCTTACAATGAGCAGTTCTTC
CDR3: CASSLANVVSYNEQFF

J: TRBJ2-7
V: TRBV7-8
D: NA
size: many
DNA: TGTGCCAGCAGCTCCCCGAGGGAGCAGTACTTC
CDR3: CASSSPREQYF

J: TRBJ2-1
V: TRBV24-1
D: NA
size: many
DNA: TGTGCCACCAGTGACTCGGACTACTCCTACAATGAGCAGTTCTTC
CDR3: CATSDSDYSYNEQFF

J: TRBJ2-5
V: TRBV20-1
D: NA
size: NA
DNA: TGCAGTGCTCCGGGGCCCGCAGAGACCCAGTACTTC
CDR3: CSAPGPAETQYF

J: TRBJ2-5
V: TRBV29-1
D: NA
size: NA
DNA: TGCAGCGTTGACCGCTTCGGGGAGACCCAGTACTTC
CDR3: CSVDRFGETQYF

J: TRBJ2-5
V: TRBV7-2
D: NA
size: many
DNA: TGTGCCAGCAGCTTATCCCCGCGACTACAAGAGACCCAGTACTTC
CDR3: CASSLSPRLQETQYF

J: TRBJ2-2
V: TRBV7-8
D: NA
size: many
DNA: TGTGCCAGCAGCTTTATGAACACCGGGGAGCTGTTTTTT
CDR3: CASSFMNTGELFF

J: TRBJ1-1
V: TRBV28
D: TRBD1
size: many
DNA: TGTGCCAGCAGCCCCGACAGGGGTGAAGCTTTCTTT
CDR3: CASSPDRGEAFF

J: TRBJ2-5
V: TRBV19
D: NA
size: many
DNA: TGTGCCAGTAGTATGAGGGTGGCCCAAGAGACCCAGTACTTC
CDR3: CASSMRVAQETQYF

J: TRBJ2-7
V: TRBV5-6
D: TRBD1
size: many
DNA: TGTGCCAGCAGCTTCGCGACGACAGGGGGGATTTACGAGCAGTACTTC
CDR3: CASSFATTGGIYEQYF

J: TRBJ2-1
V: TRBV7-2
D: NA
size: many
DNA: TGTGCCAGCAGCTTAGTTGGGGGCAAGTTCTTC
CDR3: CASSLVGGKFF

J: TRBJ2-2
V: TRBV29-1
D: TRBD2
size: many
DNA: TGCAGCGCGTCCCGGGGGGCCGGGGAGCTGTTTTTT
CDR3: CSASRGAGELFF

J: TRBJ2-7
V: TRBV6-5
D: NA
size: NA
DNA: TGTGCCAGCAGCCGACTATCCCGGTACGAGCAGTACTTC
CDR3: CASSRLSRYEQYF

J: TRBJ1-1
V: TRBV12-5
D: NA
size: many
DNA: TGTGCTAGTGGTTTGGCCCTCCTAGAAGCTTTCTTT
CDR3: CASGLALLEAFF

J: TRBJ1-5
V: TRBV6-5
D: TRBD1
size: many
DNA: TGTGCCAGCAGCTACGGACAGGGGGCTAATCAGCCCCAGCATTTT
CDR3: CASSYGQGANQPQHF

J: TRBJ2-3
V: TRBV4-2
D: NA
size: many
DNA: TGTGCCAGCAGCCAAGACAGACCAGAGTCAGATACGCAGTATTTT
CDR3: CASSQDRPESDTQYF

J: TRBJ1-1
V: TRBV3-1
D: TRBD1
size: once
DNA: TGTGCCAGCAGCCGCAGGGGGTCGGAAGCTTTCTTT
CDR3: CASSRRGSEAFF

J: TRBJ1-6
V: TRBV5-4
D: TRBD1
size: many
DNA: TGTGCCAGCAGCTCCTGGACAGGGATAGGTGGGGGCAATTCACCCCTCCACTTT
CDR3: CASSSWTGIGGGNSPLHF

J: TRBJ2-5
V: TRBV20-1
D: NA
size: many
DNA: TGCAGTGCTATATCTAGGGGCGAGGGAGAGACCCAGTACTTC
CDR3: CSAISRGEGETQYF

J: TRBJ1-1
V: TRBV7-8
D: NA
size: NA
DNA: TGTGCCAGCAGCAAGAGGGGACAAGAAGCTTTCTTT
CDR3: CASSKRGQEAFF

J: TRBJ2-2
V: TRBV28
D: NA
size: NA
DNA: TGTGCCAGCAGTCCGAGACTCGGGGAGCTGTTTTTT
CDR3: CASSPRLGELFF

J: TRBJ1-1
V: TRBV20-1
D: TRBD1
size: NA
DNA: TGCAGTGCCAGGGGGTCGGATGGCAAAACCCCGAGAGGGGGCACTGAAGCTTTCTTT
CDR3: CSARGSDGKTPRGGTEAFF

J: TRBJ1-2
V: TRBV6-5
D: NA
size: many
DNA: TGTGCCAGCAGTTACCGACAGTCATATGGCTACACCTTC
CDR3: CASSYRQSYGYTF

J: TRBJ1-1
V: TRBV3-1
D: NA
size: NA
DNA: TGTGCCAGCAGCAAGACAGTTATGAACACTGAAGCTTTCTTT
CDR3: CASSKTVMNTEAFF

J: TRBJ1-2
V: TRBV7-2
D: NA
size: once
DNA: TGTGCCAGCAGCTTAGATAGGATAAGCTACACCTTC
CDR3: CASSLDRISYTF

J: TRBJ2-5
V: TRBV28
D: TRBD1
size: few
DNA: TGTGCCAGCAGTCGGACAGGGGCCGGGGAGACCCAGTACTTC
CDR3: CASSRTGAGETQYF

J: TRBJ1-5
V: TRBV7-2
D: NA
size: many
DNA: TGTGCCAGCAGCTTAGAATGGGTGCAGCCCCAGCATTTT
CDR3: CASSLEWVQPQHF